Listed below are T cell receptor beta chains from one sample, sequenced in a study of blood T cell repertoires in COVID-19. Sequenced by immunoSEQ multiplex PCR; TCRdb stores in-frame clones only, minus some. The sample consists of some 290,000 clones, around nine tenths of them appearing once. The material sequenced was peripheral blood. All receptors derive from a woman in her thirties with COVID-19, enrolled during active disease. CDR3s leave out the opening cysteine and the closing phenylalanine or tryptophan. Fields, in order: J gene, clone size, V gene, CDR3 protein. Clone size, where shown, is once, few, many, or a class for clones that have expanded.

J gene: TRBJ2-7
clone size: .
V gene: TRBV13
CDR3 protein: ASRRAGGLYEQY

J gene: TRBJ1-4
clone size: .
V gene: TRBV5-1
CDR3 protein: ASSLVDSPNEKLF

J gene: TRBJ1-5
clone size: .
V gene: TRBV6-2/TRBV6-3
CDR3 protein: ASSPTGANQPQH

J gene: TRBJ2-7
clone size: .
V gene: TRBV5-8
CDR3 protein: ASRFTGFSYEQY

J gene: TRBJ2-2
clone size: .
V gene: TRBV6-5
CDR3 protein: ASSPSWAGELF

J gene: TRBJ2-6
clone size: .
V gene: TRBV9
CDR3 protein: ASSVERSGANVLT

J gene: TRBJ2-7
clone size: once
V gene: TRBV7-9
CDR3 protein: ASSFSGSLGYEQY

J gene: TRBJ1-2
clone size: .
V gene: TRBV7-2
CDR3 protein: ASSLGQGAYGYT

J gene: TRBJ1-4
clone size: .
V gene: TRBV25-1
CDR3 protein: ASRAPSGKLF

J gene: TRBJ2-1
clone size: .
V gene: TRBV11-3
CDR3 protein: ASSLTSGSYNEQF

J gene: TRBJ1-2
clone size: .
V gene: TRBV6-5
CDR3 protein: ASSTQDRGNYGYT

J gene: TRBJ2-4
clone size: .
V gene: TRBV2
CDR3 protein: ASRKGGQKNIQY

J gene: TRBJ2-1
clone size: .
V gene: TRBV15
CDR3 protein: ATSRGGSGGRLNEQF

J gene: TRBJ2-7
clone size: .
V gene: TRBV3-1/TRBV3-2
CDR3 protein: ASSQEPSGRLYEQY

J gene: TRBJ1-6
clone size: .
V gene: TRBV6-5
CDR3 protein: ASRLGTGGSPLH

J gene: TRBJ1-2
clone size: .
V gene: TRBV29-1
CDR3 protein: SVEHRGLTGIHGYT

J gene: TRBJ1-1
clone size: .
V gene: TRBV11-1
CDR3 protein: ASSLHPPGANTEAF

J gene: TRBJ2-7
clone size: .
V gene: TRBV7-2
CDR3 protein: ASSLPGGFGEQY

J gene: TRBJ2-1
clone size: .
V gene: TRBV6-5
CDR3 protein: ASSYSRTLNEQF